The clone carrying this T cell receptor (beta chain) was seen more than once but under ten times. Antigen specificity is unknown. The data are from a study of response to subunit inactivated influenza vaccine. Study-level results: The authors proposed limited new T cell recruitment per seasonal influenza vaccination.

From the RT-PCR reads, TCRdb called clonotypes with MiXCR, one entry per CDR3 protein. This table has under 550,000 distinct CDR3 sequences, around 7.9% appearing once. Germline V gene lookup returns CDR1 MNHEY and CDR2 SMNVEV (reference sequence). The CDR3 runs 14 residues. Trimming removed 8 bases from V and 4 bases from J, with 18 bases in between. The sequencing here drew on PBMCs from blood, taken less than 30 months after vaccination. The J gene is TRBJ2-7, the V gene TRBV27; tentative D call: TRBD1 (7 bases). The receptor's source is a man aged 50 to 75 who received an inactivated influenza vaccine. CDR3 loop: CASSRAGGLYEQYF. DNA for the CDR3: TGTGCCAGCTCTCGGGCAGGGGGGCTATACGAGCAGTACTTC.